The 5 T cell receptor beta chains listed next were all sequenced from one sample in a study of cytomegalovirus exposure and HLA in healthy donors. PCR involved 60 Vbeta and 13 Jbeta primers. Assay: immunoSEQ multiplex PCR; the TCRdb copy retains only in-frame clones and omits some. The table includes some 100,000 clones, 70% to 85% detected once. The material sequenced was PBMCs. The source of these receptors is a man aged 40-55 years in good health and CMV-seropositive.

This clone was observed a single time. One end of the junction is discordant with germline, which a read error may explain. The chain carries TRBV5-1 and TRBJ1-2; 8 bases line up with TRBD1. Germline-derived CDR1 and CDR2 are SGHRS and YFSETQ. The CDR3 contains 13 residues. CDR3 amino acids: CASSSGQGYVYTF. The CDR3 DNA is TGCGCCAGCAGCTCTGGACAGGGCTATGTCTACACCTTC. Looking up the rest from reference TRBV5-1 and TRBJ1-2 gives the full variable domain: KAGVTQTPRYLIKTRGQQVTLSCSPISGHRSVSWYQQTPGQGLQFLFEYFSETQRNKGNFPGRFSGRQFSNSRSEMNVSTLELGDSALYLCASSSGQGYVYTFGSGTRLTVV.

The chain recombines TRBV29-1 with TRBJ1-1; weak D call: TRBD1 (6 bases). Germline CDR1 reads SQVTM; CDR2 reads ANQGSEA. CDR3 length: 13 amino acids. V lost 1 base, J lost 4 bases, and 10 bases lay in between. This chain's CDR3 is CSVEGRGGTEAFF. Written as DNA, the CDR3 is TGCAGCGTTGAAGGAAGGGGGGGCACTGAAGCTTTCTTT. The full variable domain, with the rest looked up from reference TRBV29-1 and TRBJ1-1, is SAVISQKPSRDICQRGTSLTIQCQVDSQVTMMFWYRQQPGQSLTLIATANQGSEATYESGFVIDKFPISRPNLTFSTLTVSNMSPEDSSIYLCSVEGRGGTEAFFGQGTRLTVV.

This clone has just one count. CDR3 sequence reads: CASSPNTDTQYF. The CDR3 nucleotides read TGTGCCAGCAGCCCCAACACAGATACGCAGTATTTT. This sequence joins TRBV9 and TRBJ2-3; D is unresolved. This CDR3 comprises 12 residues. The V end was cut by 4 bases, the J end by 2 bases, with 5 bases between. Germline assignment: CDR1 SGDLS and CDR2 YYNGEE.

J is TRBJ1-4 and V is TRBV7-2; possible D gene TRBD1, 5 bases. CDR1 and CDR2 from the germline V gene are SGHTA and FQGNSA. The CDR3 totals 15 residues. Trimming took off 5 bases at V and 3 bases at J, with 13 bases between the two ends. The CDR3 here is CASSHYQGSNEKLFF. The CDR3 bases are TGTGCCAGCAGCCACTACCAGGGATCTAATGAAAAACTGTTTTTT. Together with reference TRBV7-2 and TRBJ1-4, the CDR3 gives the full variable domain: GAGVSQSPSNKVTEKGKDVELRCDPISGHTALYWYRQSLGQGLEFLIYFQGNSAPDKSGLPSDRFSAERTGGSVSTLTIQRTQQEDSAVYLCASSHYQGSNEKLFFGSGTQLSVL.

This chain connects TRBV27 to TRBJ2-1, with D possibly being TRBD1 (6 bases). Between the trimmed V and J ends, which lost 1 base and 8 bases, there was a span of 15 bases. CDR3 length: 15 residues. The germline gives CDR1 MNHEY, CDR2 SMNVEV (reference sequence). CDR3 coding DNA: TGTGCCAGCAGTTTATTGGGCTCAAACAGGGATGAGCAGTTCTTC. This codes for CASSLLGSNRDEQFF.